The 8 T cell receptor beta chains reported below all come from one sample, sequenced in a study of cytomegalovirus exposure and HLA in healthy donors. With 60 Vbeta and 13 Jbeta primers, the PCR was carried out. Profiling relied on immunoSEQ multiplex PCR, and the TCRdb table lists in-frame clones only, not all of them. The sample gives about 82,000 clones, around 77% of which show up once; over 3% is in the top ten. The sample taken for sequencing was PBMCs. The receptor source for this set is a man aged 45-60 years in good health and CMV-seronegative.

The chain is built from TRBV5-1 and TRBJ2-2, with D unresolved. With 0 bases removed from V and 4 bases from J, the gap between germline ends came to 10 bases. The CDR3 is 15 residues long. CDR1 is SGHRS, CDR2 YFSETQ, per germline. The CDR3: CASSLAGILTGELFF. In DNA form, the CDR3 reads TGCGCCAGCAGCTTGGCCGGTATTCTCACCGGGGAGCTGTTTTTT.

This chain's CDR3 is CATSPLAGGHGSLYEQYF. The CDR3 DNA reads TGTGCCACCTCACCGCTAGCGGGGGGCCATGGAAGCCTCTACGAGCAGTACTTC. V usage is TRBV19 and J usage is TRBJ2-7; 11 nucleotides align to TRBD2. The junction had 20 bases not matched to a gene; V was cut back by 10 bases and J by 3 bases. The length of the CDR3 is 18 residues. CDR1 is LNHDA, CDR2 SQIVND, per germline (reference sequence).

V and J are TRBV6-5 and TRBJ1-6, with D uncertain. Germline-derived CDR1 and CDR2 are MNHEY and SVGAGI. The V end was cut by 5 bases, the J end by 12 bases, with 14 bases between. The CDR3 totals 13 residues. CDR3 sequence (DNA): TGTGCCAGCAGTCGAAGACCCCGCGGACCCCTCCACTTT. This codes for CASSRRPRGPLHF.

The chain has TRBV10-1 and TRBJ2-2; TRBD1 might be the D (5 bases). With 6 bases removed from V and 5 bases from J, the gap between germline ends came to 10 bases. The germline V gene encodes CDR1 WNHNN and CDR2 SYGVQD (reference sequence). This CDR3 contains 13 residues. This CDR3 is CASSPAGTGELFF. The CDR3 bases are TGCGCCAGCAGCCCCGCAGGGACCGGGGAGCTGTTTTTT.

The genes are TRBV6-5 and TRBJ1-5, with 8 positions matching TRBD1. Germline V lookup: CDR1 MNHEY, CDR2 SVGAGI. This CDR3 spans 15 amino acids. J lost 6 bases, V lost 4 bases, and 8 bases had no gene match. The CDR3 loop is CASSSAGTGLQPQHF. The CDR3 bases are TGTGCCAGCAGTTCCGCCGGGACAGGTCTTCAGCCCCAGCATTTT.

This chain links TRBV9 with TRBJ2-1, with 8 bases lining up with TRBD1. Per the germline V gene, CDR1 is SGDLS and CDR2 is YYNGEE. The CDR3 consists of 15 residues. J lost 9 bases, V lost 0 bases, and 8 bases had no gene match. CDR3 nucleotides: TGTGCCAGCAGCGTAGAGGGACAGGTATGGTTTGAGCAGTTCTTC. Translated: CASSVEGQVWFEQFF. Filled out from reference TRBV9 and TRBJ2-1, the complete variable domain reads DSGVTQTPKHLITATGQRVTLRCSPRSGDLSVYWYQQSLDQGLQFLIQYYNGEERAKGNILERFSAQQFPDLHSELNLSSLELGDSALYFCASSVEGQVWFEQFFGPGTRLTVL.

V gene TRBV7-9 combines with J gene TRBJ1-1; tentative D call: TRBD1 (6 bases). The CDR3 is 15 residues long. CDR1 SEHNR and CDR2 FQNEAQ come from the germline V gene (reference sequence). V was shortened by 5 bases and J by 0 bases, with 13 bases between the two germline ends. Written as DNA, the CDR3 is TGTGCCAGCAGCCGGCGGGGGGGGCTGAACACTGAAGCTTTCTTT. Its translation is CASSRRGGLNTEAFF.

The rearrangement uses TRBV9 and TRBJ2-6, with D perhaps TRBD1 (6 bases). With 1 base removed from V and 1 base from J, the gap between germline ends came to 21 bases. The germline V gene has CDR1 SGDLS and CDR2 YYNGEE. CDR3 length: 20 residues. CDR3 sequence reads: CASSVRLRTGLFSGANVLTF. The CDR3, as DNA: TGTGCCAGCAGCGTACGGCTCCGCACAGGGCTTTTTTCTGGGGCCAACGTCCTGACTTTC.